A single sample gave rise to the 25 T cell receptor beta chains below, sequenced in a study of blood T cell repertoires in COVID-19. Sequencing used immunoSEQ multiplex PCR; TCRdb keeps in-frame clones, though not all of them. The table includes tens of thousands of clones, less than 80% detected once. Sequencing input: peripheral blood. Receptors originate from a human donor in a cohort sampled during active COVID-19.

The gene calls are TRBV18 and TRBJ2-5, with a possible D match to TRBD1 (6 bases). The V and J ends lost 6 bases and 5 bases respectively, with 16 bases between them. The CDR3 sequence is 14 residues long. Germline CDR1 is KGHSH and CDR2 is LQKENI. The DNA of the CDR3 is TGTGCCAGCTCCCAGGGGTTACCGCCCGAGACCCAGTACTTC. It is translated as CASSQGLPPETQYF.

This clone was seen once. CDR3 bases: TGTGCCAGCGGAGGCGAGTACTCCTACGAGCAGTACTTC. Its protein product is CASGGEYSYEQYF. The chain employs TRBV2 and TRBJ2-7; D might be TRBD2 (5 bases). This CDR3 is built from 13 residues. V was pared by 8 bases and J by 0 bases, with 11 bases between. CDR1 is SNHLY and CDR2 is FYNNEI in the germline V gene. Based on the CDR3 plus reference TRBV2 and TRBJ2-7, the full variable domain is EPEVTQTPSHQVTQMGQEVILRCVPISNHLYFYWYRQILGQKVEFLVSFYNNEISEKSEIFDDQFSVERPDGSNFTLKIRSTKLEDSAMYFCASGGEYSYEQYFGPGTRLTVT.

The rearrangement uses TRBV20-1 and TRBJ2-7; D not certain. Looked up from germline, CDR1 is DFQATT and CDR2 is SNEGSKA (reference sequence). Trimming took 5 bases from V and 2 from J, leaving 7 bases between them. The CDR3 extends over 11 amino acids. CDR3 amino acids: CSAQKTYEQYF. The CDR3 DNA follows: TGCAGTGCTCAGAAAACCTACGAGCAGTACTTC.

The chain combines TRBV4-1 with TRBJ1-1, with a weak D call TRBD1 (5 bases). CDR1 is MGHRA and CDR2 is YSYEKL in the germline V gene. There are 14 residues in the CDR3. V lost 1 base to trimming and J lost 1 base, with 7 bases between them. As DNA, the CDR3 is TGCGCCAGCAGCCAAGGACAGTGGAACACTGAAGCTTTCTTT. It specifies CASSQGQWNTEAFF.

As DNA, the CDR3 is TGTGCCAGCATGGGCAGGACAAACTATGGCTACACCTTC. It specifies CASMGRTNYGYTF. The rearrangement uses TRBV3-1 (or the pseudogene TRBV3-2) and TRBJ1-2; maybe TRBD1 (5 bases). CDR1 and CDR2 (germline): LGHDT, YNNKEL (reference sequence). The CDR3 totals 13 residues. Trimming removed 7 bases from V and 2 bases from J, with 11 bases in between.

V and J are TRBV18 and TRBJ2-7; D is unresolved. The germline gives CDR1 KGHSH, CDR2 LQKENI. The CDR3 length is 13 residues. Deletions cut 0 bases from V and 3 bases from J, with 6 bases between. DNA for the CDR3: TGTGCCAGCTCACCACCGTCAGTCTACGAGCAGTACTTC. Translated: CASSPPSVYEQYF.

This clone has a handful of counts. The chain uses TRBV15 and TRBJ1-1, with D tentatively TRBD1 (6 bases). Germline V gives CDR1 LNHNV, CDR2 YYDKDF (reference sequence). Trimming removed 3 bases from V and 10 bases from J, with 30 bases in between. This CDR3 spans 18 amino acids. Here the CDR3 reads CATSRYQLYPRQKGGAFF. For the CDR3, the DNA is TGTGCCACCAGCAGGTACCAACTGTACCCCCGGCAAAAAGGGGGAGCTTTCTTT.

The J gene is TRBJ2-2, the V gene TRBV6-5, with a weak D call TRBD1 (6 bases). Trimming cost V 2 bases and J 0 bases, with 10 bases left between them. This CDR3 is built from 16 residues. Germline CDR1 is MNHEY and CDR2 is SVGAGI. CDR3 loop: CASSYPDSANTGELFF. The CDR3 DNA sequence: TGTGCCAGCAGTTACCCGGACAGCGCGAACACCGGGGAGCTGTTTTTT.

V and J are TRBV2 and TRBJ2-7; a possible D gene is TRBD2 (6 bases). V lost 6 bases to trimming and J lost 0 bases, with 12 bases between them. Germline CDR1 SNHLY, CDR2 FYNNEI. This CDR3 has 14 amino acids. The DNA for the CDR3 is TGTGCCAGCAGCCGGGGACTTAGCTCCTACGAGCAGTACTTC. Translation gives CASSRGLSSYEQYF.

The V call is TRBV10-3, the J call TRBJ2-5; tentative D call: TRBD2 (6 bases). In germline, CDR1 is ENHRY, CDR2 SYGVKD. V was shortened by 2 bases and J by 2 bases, with 15 bases between the two germline ends. The CDR3 length is 16 residues. CDR3 in DNA: TGTGCCATCAGTGAGCCCGGAATGGCGGGGCAAGAGACCCAGTACTTC. Translated: CAISEPGMAGQETQYF.

This chain uses TRBV6-6 with TRBJ1-1; 9 bases match TRBD1. CDR1 is MNHNY and CDR2 is SVGAGI in the germline V gene (reference sequence). The CDR3 extends over 17 amino acids. With 5 bases clipped from V and 1 base from J, the junction kept 11 bases outside the gene matches. This CDR3 reads CASSPGQGRFRNTEAFF. The CDR3 region has the DNA TGTGCCAGCAGTCCTGGACAGGGGAGGTTTAGGAACACTGAAGCTTTCTTT.

The chain recombines TRBV5-1 with TRBJ2-7; TRBD2 agrees at 8 bases. Germline V gene sequence: CDR1 SGHRS, CDR2 YFSETQ. V dropped 3 bases and J dropped 2; count of bases not matched to a gene: 10. The CDR3 consists of 16 residues. The CDR3, as DNA: TGCGCCAGCAGCTACCTTAGCGGGGCCACGACCTACGAGCAGTACTTC. Encoded protein: CASSYLSGATTYEQYF.

The CDR3 nucleotides read TGTGCCAGCAGCTTAAAGCGTAAACTGGCCGAAGCTTTCTTT. As protein: CASSLKRKLAEAFF. V is TRBV7-3 and J is TRBJ1-1; D gene ambiguous. The germline V and J ends were trimmed by 1 base and 8 bases, with 14 bases remaining between them. CDR1 SGHTA and CDR2 FQGTGA come from the germline V gene. This CDR3 spans 14 amino acids.

The chain is built from TRBV30 and TRBJ1-2, with D perhaps matching TRBD1 (5 bases). Germline V gene sequence: CDR1 GTSNPN, CDR2 SVGIG (reference sequence). Trimming shortened V by 0 bases and J by 4 bases, and 9 bases separated the two germline ends. This CDR3 has 13 amino acids. The CDR3 protein is CAWSVSGLYGYTF. The CDR3 DNA reads as TGTGCCTGGAGTGTATCGGGACTCTATGGCTACACCTTC.

V usage is TRBV5-5 and J usage is TRBJ2-7, with 10 bases identical to TRBD2. CDR1 and CDR2 from the germline V gene are SGHKS and YYEKEE (reference sequence). This CDR3 has 18 amino acids. Germline trimming cut 4 bases from V and 4 bases from J; bases unmatched to any gene: 17. CDR3 nucleotide sequence: TGTGCCAGCAGCCAAAAACCCGGGCCTAGCGGGAGTTTGTACGAGCAGTACTTC. This encodes CASSQKPGPSGSLYEQYF.

The V and J genes are TRBV7-2 and TRBJ1-1; 7 bases map to TRBD1. The CDR3 is 15 amino acids. Per the germline V gene, CDR1 is SGHTA and CDR2 is FQGNSA. The V gene end was trimmed by 2 bases and the J gene end by 5 bases; junction bases not matched to a gene: 8. The CDR3 DNA follows: TGTGCCAGCAGCTTAACCATCAGGGGGGATACTGAAGCTTTCTTT. Its protein is CASSLTIRGDTEAFF.

This clone was counted a few times. The V gene is TRBV5-1, the J gene TRBJ2-7; 12 bases match TRBD2. With 6 bases clipped from V and 0 bases from J, the junction kept 1 base outside the gene matches. The CDR3 extends over 14 amino acids. From germline, CDR1 is SGHRS and CDR2 YFSETQ. CDR3 loop: CASKLAGGSYEQYF. CDR3 coding DNA: TGCGCCAGCAAACTAGCGGGAGGCTCCTACGAGCAGTACTTC.

The CDR3 sequence is CASSFGLAVYNEQFF. The CDR3 DNA reads as TGTGCCAGCAGCTTCGGCCTAGCGGTTTACAATGAGCAGTTCTTC. This chain uses TRBV5-6 with TRBJ2-1; TRBD2 agrees at 7 bases. There are 15 residues in the CDR3. Germline V gene sequence: CDR1 SGHDT, CDR2 YYEEEE. The V and J ends lost 2 bases and 4 bases, in that order; junction bases with no gene match: 6.

V gene TRBV6-2 or TRBV6-3 combines with J gene TRBJ1-5, with 7 bases aligning to TRBD1. This CDR3 region has 15 residues. V was pared by 6 bases and J by 3 bases, with 8 bases of the junction left unmatched. Germline CDR1 and CDR2: MNHEY and SVGEGT. The DNA for the CDR3 is TGTGCCAGCAGCTCCGCGGGACAGTTCAATCAGCCCCAGCATTTT. This codes for CASSSAGQFNQPQHF.

This chain links TRBV9 with TRBJ1-1; tentatively, D is TRBD1 (6 bases). Germline-derived CDR1 and CDR2 are SGDLS and YYNGEE. V was clipped by 6 bases and J by 0 bases, with 15 bases between them. This CDR3 is built from 15 residues. The DNA of the CDR3 is TGTGCCAGCAAGAGGGGGTGGGGCATGAACACTGAAGCTTTCTTT. Amino acid sequence: CASKRGWGMNTEAFF. Variable domain in full (rest from reference TRBV9 and TRBJ1-1): DSGVTQTPKHLITATGQRVTLRCSPRSGDLSVYWYQQSLDQGLQFLIQYYNGEERAKGNILERFSAQQFPDLHSELNLSSLELGDSALYFCASKRGWGMNTEAFFGQGTRLTVV.

The chain links TRBV30 to TRBJ1-1; D not certain. The CDR3 has 15 amino acids. From germline, CDR1 is GTSNPN and CDR2 SVGIG (reference sequence). Trimming removed 1 base from V and 0 bases from J, with 12 bases in between. CDR3 loop: CAWSGWGVLNTEAFF. Written as DNA, the CDR3 is TGTGCCTGGAGTGGATGGGGAGTTTTGAACACTGAAGCTTTCTTT.

This clone has a handful of counts. The chain links TRBV6-6 to TRBJ2-7, with 7 bases that match TRBD1. The germline V gene has CDR1 MNHNY and CDR2 SVGAGI (reference sequence). This CDR3 region has 14 residues. Unmatched junction bases numbered 7, after V lost 5 bases and J lost 3 bases. CDR3 in DNA: TGTGCCAGCAGTCTCTCGACAGGGAACTACGAGCAGTACTTC. Translating gives CASSLSTGNYEQYF.

The chain uses TRBV5-1 and TRBJ2-2; TRBD1 matches at 10 bases. This CDR3 is built from 15 residues. Looked up from germline, CDR1 is SGHRS and CDR2 is YFSETQ. V lost 7 bases to trimming and J lost 5 bases; unmatched junction nucleotides: 8. The CDR3 nucleotides read TGCGCCAGCTTCAGGACAGGGGGGACGACCGGGGAGCTGTTTTTT. Encoded protein: CASFRTGGTTGELFF.

This chain's CDR3 is CASSRDRVDRGYTF. DNA of the CDR3: TGTGCCAGTAGTAGAGACAGGGTGGATCGTGGCTACACCTTC. J is TRBJ1-2 and V is TRBV19; TRBD1 matches 7 bases. The CDR3 runs to 14 residues. V gave up 4 bases and J gave up 7 bases; unmatched junction bases: 9. In germline, CDR1 is LNHDA, CDR2 SQIVND (reference sequence).

This chain uses TRBV11-3 with TRBJ1-1; 7 nucleotides align to TRBD1. This CDR3 comprises 16 residues. The germline V gene has CDR1 SGHNT and CDR2 YENEEA. The V gene end was trimmed by 3 bases and the J gene end by 1 base; junction bases not matched to a gene: 8. The CDR3 spells CASSFGQPGGNTEAFF. CDR3 nucleotides: TGTGCCAGCAGCTTTGGACAGCCAGGGGGGAACACTGAAGCTTTCTTT.